The clone carrying this TCR beta chain was counted a few times. Trimming left V 3 bases short and J 0 bases short, with 9 bases between. The germline CDR1 and CDR2 sequences are LGHNT and FRNRAP. This CDR3 is 15 amino acids long. These data come from a study of kidney transplant recipient with SARS-CoV-2 infection. Each CDR3 protein gets one entry after TCRdb re-called the reads with MiXCR. The sample carries roughly 250,000 distinct CDR3 sequences, under 30% recorded once. The chain is built from TRBV12-5 and TRBJ2-1; D is possibly TRBD2 (6 bases). This specimen was a blood sample, taken at baseline and on roughly day 110 from a kidney transplant recipient. This TCR derives from a young adult male patient who had COVID-19 and was a kidney transplant recipient. Some T cells may be transferred from the graft donor. CDR3 coding DNA: TGTGCTAGTGGTTTCACTAGCAGCTCCTACAATGAGCAGTTCTTC. It translates to CASGFTSSSYNEQFF.